These 6 T cell receptor beta chains share one sample of origin, sequenced in a study of blood T cells in healthy people across ages. The second PCR ran roughly 6 to 12 cycles with a sample-barcoded 5' primer and J-beta primers. Using its own MiXCR run on the 5' RACE reads, TCRdb lists one record per CDR3 protein. The sample lists 1.5 million to 2 million distinct CDR3 sequences, roughly 30% occurring once. The material sequenced was blood. These receptors were taken from a woman younger than 45 in good health.

A few counts support this clonotype. The V call is TRBV15, the J call TRBJ1-1; D remains unclear. Germline lookup yields CDR1 LNHNV and CDR2 YYDKDF (reference sequence). This CDR3 comprises 15 residues. The V and J ends lost 5 bases and 0 bases respectively, with 13 bases between them. Here the CDR3 DNA reads TGTGCCACCAGCGCCACGCCGGCGGTGAACACTGAAGCTTTCTTT. Residues: CATSATPAVNTEAFF.

The gene calls are TRBV20-1 and TRBJ2-3; D remains unclear. Germline-derived CDR1 and CDR2 are DFQATT and SNEGSKA (reference sequence). Trimming cost V 2 bases and J 6 bases, with 15 bases left between them. The CDR3 spans 14 residues. CDR3 protein: CSARHGPGMDTQYF. The CDR3 bases are TGCAGTGCTAGACACGGACCTGGGATGGATACGCAGTATTTT.

This clonotype was recorded many times. The chain has TRBV5-1 and TRBJ1-2, with D perhaps matching TRBD1 (5 bases). Germline CDR1 and CDR2: SGHRS and YFSETQ. V lost 0 bases, J lost 4 bases, and 10 bases lay in between. This CDR3 spans 14 amino acids. CDR3 nucleotide sequence: TGCGCCAGCAGCTTGGAATCCGGGACCTATGGCTACACCTTC. Translating it yields CASSLESGTYGYTF.

This clonotype was observed at least ten times. The chain joins TRBV10-3 to TRBJ2-1; D might be TRBD1 or TRBD2, each matching 5 bases. The ends were cut back, 4 bases at V and 15 bases at J, with 16 bases in the middle. This CDR3 region has 12 residues. Germline CDR1 and CDR2: ENHRY and SYGVKD. The CDR3 sequence: CAISGTPGSLFF. CDR3 in DNA: TGTGCCATCAGTGGGACACCGGGAAGCTTGTTCTTC.

Comments on this clonotype: A much larger clone sits a single nucleotide away, making a read error possible. The chain recombines TRBV12-3 or TRBV12-4 with TRBJ2-1, with D possibly matching TRBD1 (6 bases). The CDR3 loop spans 14 amino acids. Here the CDR3 reads CVSSLQGTYNEQFF. The DNA of the CDR3 is TGTGTCAGCAGTTTACAGGGAACCTACAATGAGCAGTTCTTC.

The chain carries TRBV7-9 and TRBJ1-1; unclear D gene. This CDR3 is built from 14 residues. Germline CDR1 reads SEHNR; CDR2 reads FQNEAQ (reference sequence). The ends were cut back, 2 bases at V and 1 base at J, with 8 bases in the middle. The CDR3, as DNA: TGTGCCAGCAGCTTACAGGTGAGGAACACTGAAGCTTTCTTT. The encoded protein is CASSLQVRNTEAFF.